The clone carrying this T cell receptor (beta chain) was counted between two and nine times. The antigen is not known. This sample is part of a study of T cell repertoires in cytomegalovirus infection. V gave up 2 bases and J gave up 5 bases; unmatched junction bases: 7. The CDR3 consists of 18 residues. The germline CDR1 and CDR2 sequences are LGHNA and YSLEER. Each CDR3 protein gets one entry after TCRdb re-called the reads with MiXCR. This table holds about 83,000 distinct CDR3 sequences, 20% to 30% found once. The chain links TRBV4-3 to TRBJ2-1, with 15 positions matching TRBD2. The sample in question was CD8+ T cells from cultured PBMCs, obtained from culture after CMV antigen stimulation. The sequence came from a human donor in good health (CMV status not recorded). Some clones in this sample may be carry-over from other donors' samples. CDR3 protein: CASSQSGLAGGPNNEQFF. The CDR3 DNA sequence: TGCGCCAGCAGCCAATCGGGACTAGCGGGAGGCCCCAACAATGAGCAGTTCTTC.